Below are 24 T cell receptor beta chains sequenced from a single sample in a study of PD-1 blockade in classical Hodgkin lymphoma. The time point here: cycle 4 day 1 (C4D1), after 6 weeks of nivolumab. In every patient, relapse followed autologous stem cell transplantation, while exposure to brentuximab vedotin differed. Purified CD4+ T cells were obtained from thawed PBMCs through magnetic negative selection. Data came from immunoSEQ multiplex PCR; TCRdb stores just in-frame clones and leaves some out. The profile shows 34,000 or so clones, roughly 90% of them singletons. The sample was CD4+ T cells from blood, taken before the fourth cycle of nivolumab. Receptors originate from a human donor with classical Hodgkin lymphoma.

This clone was recorded once. This chain joins TRBV6-5 and TRBJ2-7; D might be TRBD2 (5 bases). Trimming pared 2 bases from V and 3 bases from J, leaving 14 bases between. In germline, CDR1 is MNHEY, CDR2 SVGAGI. This CDR3 contains 15 residues. The CDR3 bases are TGTGCCAGCAGTTACACGGGCCCCGGGGTCTACGAGCAGTACTTC. It is translated as CASSYTGPGVYEQYF.

The V call is TRBV19, the J call TRBJ1-4; D ambiguous. CDR1 is LNHDA and CDR2 is SQIVND in the germline V gene (reference sequence). V was clipped by 5 bases and J by 8 bases, with 18 bases between them. The CDR3 length is 15 residues. In nucleotides, the CDR3 is TGTGCCAGTAGTTCCCGGGCTCCGGTCGGGGAAAAACTGTTTTTT. Translation: CASSSRAPVGEKLFF.

The chain carries TRBV11-3 and TRBJ2-1, with TRBD2 matching 12 bases. Germline V lookup: CDR1 SGHNT, CDR2 YENEEA. V dropped 4 bases and J dropped 7; count of bases not matched to a gene: 5. The CDR3 is 15 amino acids. The CDR3 nucleotides read TGTGCCAGCAGCTCGGGGACTAGCGGGTCGAATGAGCAGTTCTTC. Its protein product is CASSSGTSGSNEQFF.

The chain uses TRBV5-1 and TRBJ2-1; 12 nucleotides align to TRBD2. CDR1 is SGHRS and CDR2 is YFSETQ in the germline V gene. V shed 4 bases and J 7 bases; nucleotides not matched to a gene: 6. The CDR3 contains 15 residues. DNA for the CDR3: TGCGCCAGCAGCCTTCTAGCGGGAGGGCCTAATGAGCAGTTCTTC. It is translated as CASSLLAGGPNEQFF.

The chain combines TRBV11-2 with TRBJ1-2; D is ambiguous. V was clipped by 5 bases and J by 4 bases, with 14 bases between them. The CDR3 has 14 residues. CDR1 is SGHAT, CDR2 FQNNGV, per germline. The CDR3 is CASSPDVTSYGYTF. The CDR3 DNA reads as TGTGCCAGCAGCCCAGATGTAACCTCCTATGGCTACACCTTC.

The chain employs TRBV10-3 and TRBJ1-2, with 8 bases aligning to TRBD1. V trimming: 4 bases; J trimming: 8 bases; junction bases outside the gene matches: 12. The V gene's germline CDR1 is ENHRY and CDR2 SYGVKD. This CDR3 is built from 15 residues. As DNA, the CDR3 is TGTGCCATCAGTGGGATGACAGGGGTTGAGGGAGGCTACACCTTC. Translation gives CAISGMTGVEGGYTF.

The chain employs TRBV28 and TRBJ1-2; perhaps TRBD1 as D (6 bases). Trimming removed 2 bases from V and 8 bases from J, with 18 bases in between. Germline V gene data show CDR1 as MDHEN and CDR2 as SYDVKM. The CDR3 runs 15 residues. The CDR3, as DNA: TGTGCCAGCAGTTTAAGGATCGGGGGGCCAGGGGGCTACACCTTC. Translating gives CASSLRIGGPGGYTF.

V gene TRBV6-5 combines with J gene TRBJ1-3; 7 nucleotides line up with TRBD1. Germline CDR1 reads MNHEY; CDR2 reads SVGAGI. Losses at the gene ends were 6 bases for V and 5 bases for J; bases not matched to a gene: 4. This CDR3 comprises 13 residues. The CDR3 region is CASRGTERNTIYF. DNA for the CDR3: TGTGCCAGCAGAGGGACAGAACGAAACACCATATATTTT.

The gene calls are TRBV28 and TRBJ1-1; the D is unclear. Germline CDR1 is MDHEN and CDR2 is SYDVKM. The CDR3 has 11 residues. V was pared by 6 bases and J by 7 bases, with 9 bases between. This CDR3 reads CASSLPFEAFF. In DNA, the CDR3 is TGTGCCAGCAGCTTGCCCTTTGAAGCTTTCTTT.

This clone was counted once. This chain joins TRBV2 and TRBJ1-2; D ambiguous. The V gene lost 6 bases and the J gene lost 2 bases, with 10 bases spanning the gap. Germline values: CDR1 SNHLY, CDR2 FYNNEI. CDR3 length: 13 amino acids. The CDR3, as DNA: TGTGCCAGCAGGTCGGCCTGGAACTATGGCTACACCTTC. Protein sequence: CASRSAWNYGYTF.

V and J are TRBV19 and TRBJ2-1; 9 bases match TRBD2. CDR3 size: 12 residues. Germline V gene data show CDR1 as LNHDA and CDR2 as SQIVND (reference sequence). V dropped 5 bases and J dropped 15; count of bases not matched to a gene: 8. This CDR3 is CASSSAGGSPFF. CDR3 sequence (DNA): TGTGCCAGTAGTTCAGCGGGAGGCTCACCGTTCTTC.

V and J are TRBV19 and TRBJ2-5, with 8 bases matching TRBD2. The CDR3 covers 14 residues. V trimming: 6 bases; J trimming: 4 bases; junction bases outside the gene matches: 7. Germline lookup yields CDR1 LNHDA and CDR2 SQIVND (reference sequence). The CDR3: CASRESGRGETQYF. The CDR3 DNA is TGTGCCAGTAGAGAAAGCGGGAGAGGAGAGACCCAGTACTTC.

This clone was seen once. The chain links TRBV7-9 to TRBJ1-1; TRBD1 might be the D (6 bases). Trimming took 4 bases from V and 0 from J, leaving 21 bases between them. Germline V gene lookup returns CDR1 SEHNR and CDR2 FQNEAQ (reference sequence). CDR3 length: 18 amino acids. The CDR3, as DNA: TGTGCCAGCAGCTCCGCAGGGAAGGGGGTCGGAATGAACACTGAAGCTTTCTTT. It specifies CASSSAGKGVGMNTEAFF.

The genes are TRBV2 and TRBJ2-2, with D possibly TRBD1 on 6 matching bases. Germline-derived CDR1 and CDR2 are SNHLY and FYNNEI. The V end lost 7 bases, the J end lost 2 bases, and 14 bases lay between the germline ends. CDR3 length equals 15 residues. The CDR3 reads CASTQRTANTGELFF. The DNA of the CDR3 is TGTGCCAGCACTCAAAGGACAGCCAACACCGGGGAGCTGTTTTTT.

The V and J genes are TRBV19 and TRBJ2-1, with 10 bases fitting TRBD1. The CDR3 length is 15 residues. Germline trimming cut 9 bases from V and 8 bases from J; bases unmatched to any gene: 13. Germline lookup yields CDR1 LNHDA and CDR2 SQIVND (reference sequence). DNA for the CDR3: TGTGCCAGCTCCCTGCCGGGACAGGGGCGGGATGAGCAGTTCTTC. Amino acid sequence: CASSLPGQGRDEQFF.

This rearrangement joins TRBV19 to TRBJ1-4; TRBD1 agrees at 8 bases. Per the germline V gene, CDR1 is LNHDA and CDR2 is SQIVND (reference sequence). CDR3 length equals 13 residues. The J segment lost 8 bases and the V segment lost 6 bases, leaving 5 bases of the junction unmatched. CDR3 sequence reads: CASRKDREEKLFF. The CDR3 region has the DNA TGTGCCAGTAGAAAGGACAGGGAAGAAAAACTGTTTTTT. The whole variable domain, filled in from reference TRBV19 and TRBJ1-4, reads DGGITQSPKYLFRKEGQNVTLSCEQNLNHDAMYWYRQDPGQGLRLIYYSQIVNDFQKGDIAEGYSVSREKKESFPLTVTSAQKNPTAFYLCASRKDREEKLFFGSGTQLSVL.

The gene calls are TRBV19 and TRBJ1-1, with a possible D match to TRBD1 (5 bases). Germline V gene sequence: CDR1 LNHDA, CDR2 SQIVND (reference sequence). With 1 base removed from V and 7 bases from J, the gap between germline ends came to 16 bases. The CDR3 contains 15 residues. The CDR3 protein is CASSIGGTAPYEAFF. DNA for the CDR3: TGTGCCAGTAGTATAGGTGGGACTGCACCGTATGAAGCTTTCTTT.

The chain carries TRBV5-6 and TRBJ1-3, with a tentative D call TRBD1 (5 bases). This CDR3 is built from 16 residues. Germline CDR1 is SGHDT and CDR2 is YYEEEE. V dropped 2 bases and J dropped 3 bases, with 15 bases sitting between them. The CDR3 DNA reads as TGTGCCAGCAGCTTTTCTAACAGGCGTTATGGAAACACCATATATTTT. Protein: CASSFSNRRYGNTIYF.

This chain connects TRBV7-9 to TRBJ1-5, with D unclear. This CDR3 is built from 13 residues. The germline V gene has CDR1 SEHNR and CDR2 FQNEAQ (reference sequence). Trimming stripped 5 bases from V and 5 bases from J, with 10 bases between. Written as DNA, the CDR3 is TGTGCCAGCAGCCGTAACAATGATCAGCCCCAGCATTTT. It codes for CASSRNNDQPQHF.

CDR3 nucleotides: TGTGCCAGCAGTTACTCTAGGGGGCCGGGCACAGATACGCAGTATTTT. It encodes CASSYSRGPGTDTQYF. The gene calls are TRBV6-6 and TRBJ2-3, with 7 nucleotides matching TRBD1. The CDR3 has 16 amino acids. Germline V gives CDR1 MNHNY, CDR2 SVGAGI (reference sequence). V was clipped by 0 bases and J by 1 base; unmatched bases: 4.

The CDR3 bases are TGCAGCGTTGATGGGTTAGCGGGAGAACCCTACGAGCAGTACTTC. Translating gives CSVDGLAGEPYEQYF. The chain links TRBV29-1 to TRBJ2-7; 9 positions agree with TRBD2. The CDR3 runs 15 residues. With 3 bases clipped from V and 2 bases from J, the junction kept 8 bases outside the gene matches. Germline CDR1 and CDR2: SQVTM and ANQGSEA.

This rearrangement joins TRBV10-2 to TRBJ2-3; D perhaps matches TRBD2 (6 bases). Per the germline V gene, CDR1 is WSHSY and CDR2 is SAAADI. V was clipped by 6 bases and J by 3 bases, with 16 bases between them. The CDR3 sequence is 15 residues long. CDR3 loop: CASSALGGITDTQYF. The CDR3 DNA follows: TGCGCCAGCAGCGCTTTGGGGGGTATTACAGATACGCAGTATTTT.

V is TRBV5-1 and J is TRBJ1-1; D is uncertain. The CDR3 covers 15 residues. Trimming left V 0 bases short and J 2 bases short, with 11 bases between. CDR1 is SGHRS, CDR2 YFSETQ, per germline. For the CDR3, the DNA is TGCGCCAGCAGCTTGGTAGTCGGGGAAAACACTGAAGCTTTCTTT. This encodes CASSLVVGENTEAFF.

The rearrangement links TRBV30 to TRBJ2-2; D tentatively fits TRBD1 or TRBD2 (5 bases each). CDR1 is GTSNPN, CDR2 SVGIG, per germline (reference sequence). The CDR3 is made up of 13 amino acids. V was pared by 3 bases and J by 4 bases, with 9 bases between. The CDR3 here is CAWSHGGTGELFF. Here the CDR3 DNA reads TGTGCCTGGAGCCATGGGGGCACCGGGGAGCTGTTTTTT. Filled out from reference TRBV30 and TRBJ2-2, the complete variable domain reads SQTIHQWPATLVQPVGSPLSLECTVEGTSNPNLYWYRQAAGRGLQLLFYSVGIGQISSEVPQNLSASRPQDRQFILSSKKLLLSDSGFYLCAWSHGGTGELFFGEGSRLTVL.